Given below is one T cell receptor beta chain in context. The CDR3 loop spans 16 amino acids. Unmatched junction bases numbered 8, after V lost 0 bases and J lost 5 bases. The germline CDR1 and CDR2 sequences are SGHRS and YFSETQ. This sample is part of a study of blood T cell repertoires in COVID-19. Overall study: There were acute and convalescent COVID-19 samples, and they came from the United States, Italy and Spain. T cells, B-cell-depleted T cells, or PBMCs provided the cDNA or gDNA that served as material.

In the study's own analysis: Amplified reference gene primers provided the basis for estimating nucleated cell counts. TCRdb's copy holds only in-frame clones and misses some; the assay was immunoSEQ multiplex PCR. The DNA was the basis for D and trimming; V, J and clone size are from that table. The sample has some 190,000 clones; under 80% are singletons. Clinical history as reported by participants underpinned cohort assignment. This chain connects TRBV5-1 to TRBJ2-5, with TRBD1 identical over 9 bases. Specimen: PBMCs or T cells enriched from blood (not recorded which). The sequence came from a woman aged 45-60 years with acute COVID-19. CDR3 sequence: CASSLAPDRGRETQYF. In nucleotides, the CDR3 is TGCGCCAGCAGCTTGGCCCCGGACAGGGGACGGGAGACCCAGTACTTC.